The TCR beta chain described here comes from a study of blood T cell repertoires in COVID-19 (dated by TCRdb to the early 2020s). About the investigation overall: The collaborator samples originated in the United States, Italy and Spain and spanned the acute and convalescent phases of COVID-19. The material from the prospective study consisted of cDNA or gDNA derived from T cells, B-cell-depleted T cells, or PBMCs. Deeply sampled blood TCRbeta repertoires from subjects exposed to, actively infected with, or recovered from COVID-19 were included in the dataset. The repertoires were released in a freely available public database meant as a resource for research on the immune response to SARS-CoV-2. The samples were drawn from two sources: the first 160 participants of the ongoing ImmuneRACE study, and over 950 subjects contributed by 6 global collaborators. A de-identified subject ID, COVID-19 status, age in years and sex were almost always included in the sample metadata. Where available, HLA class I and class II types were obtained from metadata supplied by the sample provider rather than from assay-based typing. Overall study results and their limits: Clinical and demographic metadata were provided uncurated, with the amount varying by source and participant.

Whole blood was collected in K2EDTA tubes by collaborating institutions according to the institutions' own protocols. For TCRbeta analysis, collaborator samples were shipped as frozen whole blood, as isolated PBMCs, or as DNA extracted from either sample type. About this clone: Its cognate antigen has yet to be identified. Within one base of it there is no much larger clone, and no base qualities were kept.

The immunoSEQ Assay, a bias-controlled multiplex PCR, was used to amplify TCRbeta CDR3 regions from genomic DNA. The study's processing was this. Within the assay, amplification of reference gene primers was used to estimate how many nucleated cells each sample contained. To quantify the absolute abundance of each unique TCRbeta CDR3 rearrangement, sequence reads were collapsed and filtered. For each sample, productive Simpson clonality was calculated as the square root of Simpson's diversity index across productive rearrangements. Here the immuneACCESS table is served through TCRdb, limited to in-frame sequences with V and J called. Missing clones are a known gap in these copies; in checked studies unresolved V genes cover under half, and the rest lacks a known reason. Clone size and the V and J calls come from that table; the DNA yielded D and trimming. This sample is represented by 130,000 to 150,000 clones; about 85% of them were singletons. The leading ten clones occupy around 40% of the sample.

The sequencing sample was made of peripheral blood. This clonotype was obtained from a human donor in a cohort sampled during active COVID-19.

CDR3 region: CASSASGTWEKLFF. The base sequence is TGCGCCAGCAGCGCCTCAGGGACTTGGGAAAAACTGTTTTTT. The chain couples TRBV5-1 to TRBJ1-4, with a weak D call of TRBD1 (5 bases match). V was cut back by 4 bases and J by 8 bases, leaving a gap of 15 bases between them. The CDR3 has 14 amino acids, counting the end cysteine and phenylalanine. The read is trimmed to its CDR3 DNA, 42 bases read in frame from base 1. CDR1 and CDR2 (SGHRS, YFSETQ) derive from the germline V gene.